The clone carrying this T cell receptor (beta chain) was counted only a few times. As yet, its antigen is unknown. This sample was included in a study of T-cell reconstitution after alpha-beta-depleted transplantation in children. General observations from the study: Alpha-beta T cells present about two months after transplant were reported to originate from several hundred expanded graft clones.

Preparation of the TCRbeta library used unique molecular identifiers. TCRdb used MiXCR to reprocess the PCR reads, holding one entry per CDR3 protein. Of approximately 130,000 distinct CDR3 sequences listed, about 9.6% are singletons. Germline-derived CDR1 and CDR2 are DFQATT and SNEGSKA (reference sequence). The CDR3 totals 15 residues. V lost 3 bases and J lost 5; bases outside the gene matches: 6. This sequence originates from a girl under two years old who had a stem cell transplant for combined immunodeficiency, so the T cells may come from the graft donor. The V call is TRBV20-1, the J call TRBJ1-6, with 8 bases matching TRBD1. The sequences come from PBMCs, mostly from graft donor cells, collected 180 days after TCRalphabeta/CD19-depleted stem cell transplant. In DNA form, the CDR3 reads TGCAGTGCTAGCGGACGGACAGGGAATAATTCACCCCTCCACTTT. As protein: CSASGRTGNNSPLHF.